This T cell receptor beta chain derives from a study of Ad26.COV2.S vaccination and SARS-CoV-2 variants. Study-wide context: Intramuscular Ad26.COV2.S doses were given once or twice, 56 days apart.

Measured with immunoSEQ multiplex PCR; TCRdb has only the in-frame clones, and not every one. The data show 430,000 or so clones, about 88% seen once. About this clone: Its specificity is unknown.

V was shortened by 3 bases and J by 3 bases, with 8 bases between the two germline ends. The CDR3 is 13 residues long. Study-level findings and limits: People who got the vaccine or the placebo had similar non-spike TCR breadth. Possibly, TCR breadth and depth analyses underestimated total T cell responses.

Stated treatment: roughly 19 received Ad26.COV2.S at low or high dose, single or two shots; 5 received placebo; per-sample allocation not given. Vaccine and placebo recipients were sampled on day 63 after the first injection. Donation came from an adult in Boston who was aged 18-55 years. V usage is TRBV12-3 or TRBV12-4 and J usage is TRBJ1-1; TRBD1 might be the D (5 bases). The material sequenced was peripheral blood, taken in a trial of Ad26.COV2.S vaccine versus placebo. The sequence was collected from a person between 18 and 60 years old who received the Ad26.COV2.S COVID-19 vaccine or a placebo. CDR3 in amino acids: CASSFGADTEAFF. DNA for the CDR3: TGTGCCAGCAGTTTCGGGGCTGACACTGAAGCTTTCTTT.